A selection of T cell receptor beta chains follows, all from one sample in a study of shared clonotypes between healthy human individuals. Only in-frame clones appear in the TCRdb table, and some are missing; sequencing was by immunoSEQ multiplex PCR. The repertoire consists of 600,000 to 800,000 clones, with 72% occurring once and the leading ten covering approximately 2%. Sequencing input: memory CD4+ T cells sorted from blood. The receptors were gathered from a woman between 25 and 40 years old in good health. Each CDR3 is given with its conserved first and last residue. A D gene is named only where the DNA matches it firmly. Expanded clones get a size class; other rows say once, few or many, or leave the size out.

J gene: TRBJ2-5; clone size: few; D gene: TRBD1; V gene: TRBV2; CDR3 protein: CASTPRTGLQETQYF; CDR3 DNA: TGTGCCAGCACACCAAGGACAGGACTTCAAGAGACCCAGTACTTC
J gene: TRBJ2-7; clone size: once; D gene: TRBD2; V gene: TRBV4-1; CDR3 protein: CASSHIKRELLYEQYF; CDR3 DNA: TGCGCCAGCAGCCACATAAAGCGGGAACTCCTCTACGAGCAGTACTTC
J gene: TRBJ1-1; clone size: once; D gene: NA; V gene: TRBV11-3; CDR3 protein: CASSLHRNPTEAFF; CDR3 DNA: TGTGCCAGCAGCTTACACAGGAATCCCACTGAAGCTTTCTTT
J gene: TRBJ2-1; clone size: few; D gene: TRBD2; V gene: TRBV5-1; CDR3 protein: CATRTSGPYNEQFF; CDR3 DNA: TGCGCCACCCGAACTAGCGGACCATACAATGAGCAGTTCTTC
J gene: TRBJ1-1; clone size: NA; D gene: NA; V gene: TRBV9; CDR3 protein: CASSVGNGGTEAFF; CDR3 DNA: TGTGCCAGCAGCGTTGGGAACGGCGGAACTGAAGCTTTCTTT
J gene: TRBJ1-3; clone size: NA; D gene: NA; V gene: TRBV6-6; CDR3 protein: CASSQGLPNSGNTIYF; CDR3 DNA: TGTGCCAGCAGCCAGGGACTTCCTAACTCTGGAAACACCATATATTTT
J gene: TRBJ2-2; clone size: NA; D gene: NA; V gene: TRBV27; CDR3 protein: CASSFGANTGELFF; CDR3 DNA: TGTGCCAGCAGTTTTGGCGCGAACACCGGGGAGCTGTTTTTT
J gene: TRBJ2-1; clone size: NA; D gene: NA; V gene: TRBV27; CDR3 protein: CASSLLTGISYNEQFF; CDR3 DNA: TGTGCCAGCAGTTTATTGACCGGGATCAGCTACAATGAGCAGTTCTTC
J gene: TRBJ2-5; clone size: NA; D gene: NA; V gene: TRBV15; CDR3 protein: CATSRDRGNQETQYF; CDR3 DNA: TGTGCCACCAGCAGAGATCGCGGCAACCAAGAGACCCAGTACTTC
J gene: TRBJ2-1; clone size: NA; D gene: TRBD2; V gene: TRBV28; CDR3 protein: CASSVRLAGLHEQFF; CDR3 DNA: TGTGCCAGCAGTGTTCGACTAGCGGGCCTCCATGAGCAGTTCTTC
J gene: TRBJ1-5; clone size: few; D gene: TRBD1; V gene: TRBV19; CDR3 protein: CASSSPLTGDMSNQPQHF; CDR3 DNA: TGTGCCAGTAGTTCCCCCCTGACAGGGGATATGAGCAATCAGCCCCAGCATTTT
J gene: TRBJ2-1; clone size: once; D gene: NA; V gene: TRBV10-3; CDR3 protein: CAISEGTLTDNEQFF; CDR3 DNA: TGTGCCATCAGTGAAGGTACACTAACCGACAATGAGCAGTTCTTC
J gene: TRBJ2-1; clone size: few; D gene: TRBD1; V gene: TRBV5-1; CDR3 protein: CASSDLTGDEQFF; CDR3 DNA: TGCGCCAGCAGCGACCTGACAGGGGATGAGCAGTTCTTC
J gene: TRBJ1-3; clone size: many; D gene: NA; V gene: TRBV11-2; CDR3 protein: CASSPESPLNRGNTIYF; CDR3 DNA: TGTGCCAGCAGCCCCGAGTCACCCCTGAATCGCGGAAACACCATATATTTT
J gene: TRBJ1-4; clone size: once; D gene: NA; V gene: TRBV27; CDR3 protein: CASSWTVNEKLFF; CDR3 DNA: TGTGCCAGCAGCTGGACAGTTAATGAAAAACTGTTTTTT
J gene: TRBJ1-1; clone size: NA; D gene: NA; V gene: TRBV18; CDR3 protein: CASSPTTALNTEAFF; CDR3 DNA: TGTGCCAGCTCACCCACGACCGCATTGAACACTGAAGCTTTCTTT
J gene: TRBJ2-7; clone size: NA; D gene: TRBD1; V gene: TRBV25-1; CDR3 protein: CASSGRQGQGDSYEQYF; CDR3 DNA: TGTGCCAGCAGTGGGCGCCAAGGACAGGGGGATAGCTACGAGCAGTACTTC
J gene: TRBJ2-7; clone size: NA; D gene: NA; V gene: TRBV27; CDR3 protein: CASSRGDPASGEQYF; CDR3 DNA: TGTGCCAGCTCTAGGGGGGACCCAGCATCAGGGGAGCAGTACTTC
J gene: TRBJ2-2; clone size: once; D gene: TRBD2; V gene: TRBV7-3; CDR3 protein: CASSLLPSGNTGELFF; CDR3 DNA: TGTGCCAGCAGCTTATTGCCTAGCGGAAACACCGGGGAGCTGTTTTTT
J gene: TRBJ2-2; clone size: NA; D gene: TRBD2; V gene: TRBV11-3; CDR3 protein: CASSLLAGVTGELFF; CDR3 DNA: TGTGCCAGCAGCCTACTAGCGGGAGTAACCGGGGAGCTGTTTTTT
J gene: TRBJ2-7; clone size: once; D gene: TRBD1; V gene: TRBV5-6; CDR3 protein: CASSFFGTGIYEQYF; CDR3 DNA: TGTGCCAGCAGCTTTTTCGGGACAGGGATATACGAGCAGTACTTC
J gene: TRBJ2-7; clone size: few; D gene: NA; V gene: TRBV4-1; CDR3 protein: CASSQEGWQGYEQYF; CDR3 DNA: TGCGCCAGCAGCCAAGAGGGTTGGCAGGGCTACGAGCAGTACTTC
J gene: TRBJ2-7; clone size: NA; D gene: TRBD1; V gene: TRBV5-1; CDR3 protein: CASSLWTGNSYEQYF; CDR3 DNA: TGCGCCAGCAGCTTATGGACAGGTAACTCCTACGAGCAGTACTTC
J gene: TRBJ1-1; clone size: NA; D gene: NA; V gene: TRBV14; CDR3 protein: CASSPLNGRTEAFF; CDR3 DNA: TGTGCCAGCAGTCCCCTGAATGGGCGGACTGAAGCTTTCTTT
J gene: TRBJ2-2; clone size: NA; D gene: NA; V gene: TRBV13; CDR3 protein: CASSRTRGVNTGELFF; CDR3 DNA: TGTGCCAGCAGCCGCACTAGGGGGGTAAACACCGGGGAGCTGTTTTTT
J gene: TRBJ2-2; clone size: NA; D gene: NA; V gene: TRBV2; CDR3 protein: CASRKAEAGELFF; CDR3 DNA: TGTGCCAGCAGGAAGGCAGAAGCCGGGGAGCTGTTTTTT
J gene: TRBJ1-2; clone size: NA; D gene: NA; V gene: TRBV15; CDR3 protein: CATSRVEGYGYTF; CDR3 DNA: TGTGCCACCAGCAGAGTTGAGGGTTATGGCTACACCTTC
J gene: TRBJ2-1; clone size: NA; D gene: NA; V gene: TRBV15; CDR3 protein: CATSREDSSYNEQFF; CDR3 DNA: TGTGCCACCAGCAGAGAAGACAGTTCCTACAATGAGCAGTTCTTC
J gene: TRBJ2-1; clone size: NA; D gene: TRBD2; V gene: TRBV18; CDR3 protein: CASSPLAGVSNEQFF; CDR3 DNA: TGTGCCAGCTCACCACTAGCGGGAGTGAGCAATGAGCAGTTCTTC